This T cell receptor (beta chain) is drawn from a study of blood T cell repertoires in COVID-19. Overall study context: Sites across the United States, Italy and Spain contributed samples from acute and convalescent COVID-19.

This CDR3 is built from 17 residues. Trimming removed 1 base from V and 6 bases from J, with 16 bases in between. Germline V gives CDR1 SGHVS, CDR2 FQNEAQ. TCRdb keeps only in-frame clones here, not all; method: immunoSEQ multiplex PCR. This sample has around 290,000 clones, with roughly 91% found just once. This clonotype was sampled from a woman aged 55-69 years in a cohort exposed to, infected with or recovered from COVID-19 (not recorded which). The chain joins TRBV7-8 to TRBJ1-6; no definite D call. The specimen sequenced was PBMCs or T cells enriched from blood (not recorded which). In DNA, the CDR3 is TGTGCCAGCAGCTTAGTGGGTGGCAGCAGGATTAATTCACCCCTCCACTTT. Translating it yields CASSLVGGSRINSPLHF. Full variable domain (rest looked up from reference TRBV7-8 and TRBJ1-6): GAGVSQSPRYKVAKRGQDVALRCDPISGHVSLFWYQQALGQGPEFLTYFQNEAQLDKSGLPSDRFFAERPEGSVSTLKIQRTQQEDSAVYLCASSLVGGSRINSPLHFGNGTRLTVT.